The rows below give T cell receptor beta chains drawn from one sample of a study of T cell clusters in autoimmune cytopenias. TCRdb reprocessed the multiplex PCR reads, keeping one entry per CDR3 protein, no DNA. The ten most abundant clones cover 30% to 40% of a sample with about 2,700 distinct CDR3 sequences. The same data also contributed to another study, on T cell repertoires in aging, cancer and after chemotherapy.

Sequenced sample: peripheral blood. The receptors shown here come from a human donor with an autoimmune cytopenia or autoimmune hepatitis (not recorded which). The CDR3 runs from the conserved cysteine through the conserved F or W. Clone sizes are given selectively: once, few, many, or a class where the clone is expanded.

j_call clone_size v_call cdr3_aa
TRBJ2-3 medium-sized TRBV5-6 CASIWGYGGTDTQYF
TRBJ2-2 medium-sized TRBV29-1 CSAKKGFPNTGELFF
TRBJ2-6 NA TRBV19 CASSPWRQNSGANVLTF
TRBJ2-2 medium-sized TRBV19 CASSLPPGGELFF